The T cell receptor beta chain under discussion was sequenced for a study of T cell responses to AZD1222 COVID-19 vaccine (dated by TCRdb to the early 2020s). Study-wide context: A total of 230 to 250 trial participants underwent TCR sequencing, of whom 207 received two doses of AZD1222 and 26 received two doses of the MenACWY control vaccine. Enrollment into the trials was organized by age into subgroups of 18-55, 56-69 and 70-plus years, and those subgroups contained roughly 150, 30 and 60 TCR-sequenced participants, respectively. What the work shows at the level of the full study, not this receptor alone: Reportedly, almost half of the unique spike-specific TCRs recognized epitopes lying outside the regions that are mutated in the B.1.351 and B.1.1.7 variants. Spike-specific TCR breadth and depth rose significantly after two AZD1222 doses compared with day 0 and with MenACWY recipients. Vaccine-associated CD4 TCRs spanned the whole spike protein, with dominant responses in regions 160-218 and 743-854. Conclusions about previously exposed vaccinees are limited, since just five to seven AZD1222 recipients were seropositive for SARS-CoV-2 at baseline. Because no samples from the day 14 peak response were available, repertoires could be characterized only after the peak T cell response. In the small 56-69-year group, the increase in depth fell short of significance, most likely because of low power. Most participants were white British and females outnumbered males, and the authors suggested that clonal diversity may have been underestimated.

With regard to this clone: Its antigen has not been determined. No much larger clone exists at a distance of one base, and base qualities are not known.

The germline V gene encodes CDR1 MRHNA and CDR2 SNTAGT. The trim is 2 bases for V and 0 bases for J, with a gap of 9 bases between the germline ends. The CDR3 spans 15 residues, from the cysteine through the phenylalanine. Of all the DNA, just the CDR3 is kept, 45 bases in frame from base 1. The sample's time point label is to be understood as: baseline before first vaccination. The meaning of the sample's treatment or condition label: meningococcal conjugate vaccine given as trial control. Samples from vaccinated people were obtained from the UK trials COV001 and COV002, which included a single-blind randomized controlled phase 2/3 trial of AZD1222 (ChAdOx1 nCoV-19) in healthy adults. For TCRbeta chain sequencing, PBMC samples from trial participants were taken at day 0 and at day 28 after the second dose. The CDR3 regions of human TCRbeta chains were subjected to immunosequencing. In the authors' own workflow: TCRs in the repertoires were compared against a reference library of SARS-CoV-2-specific TCRs that had been generated with the MIRA antigen-specificity platform. Breadth was defined as the fraction of unique TCRs that were SARS-CoV-2-associated, and depth was defined as the fraction of total T cells that were SARS-CoV-2-associated. Each spike-specific TCR was assigned to its reactive spike region and to a CD4 or CD8 class using the MIRA data. Log10-transformed breadth and depth values were compared by one-way ANOVA with Sidak's multiple comparisons tests. Sourced from immuneACCESS, this table was stored by TCRdb with only in-frame sequences that have V and J called. A share of the clones is absent; for the studies checked, an unresolved V gene accounts for under half, and the remainder has no known explanation. The V and J calls and clone size are taken from that table; D and trimming were inferred from the DNA. For this sample the table gives approximately 150,000 clones, of which around 88% were detected only once. Of the sample, under 3.5% is held by the ten largest clones.

The sequence came from an adult in good health. Here the chain combines TRBV6-4 and TRBJ2-3; the D gene is unclear. The material sequenced was peripheral blood, taken on day 0 of MenACWY control vaccination. The bases read TGTGCCAGCAGTGACAGGCCCAGGAGCACAGATACGCAGTATTTT. This is translated as CASSDRPRSTDTQYF.